This TCR beta chain was identified in a study of CD8 T cells in Susac syndrome. CDR3 length: 14 residues. The ends were cut back, 2 bases at V and 1 base at J, with 8 bases in the middle. CDR1 and CDR2 (germline): LGHDT, YNNKEL (reference sequence). To note about this clonotype: As yet, its antigen is unknown.

Random hexamers primed reverse transcription of about 0.5 to 1 ug RNA. The CDR3 of TCR beta was amplified by immunoSEQ multiplex PCR across 54 Vbeta and 13 Jbeta. Each CDR3 protein is one row after TCRdb ran MiXCR on the immunoSEQ multiplex PCR reads. The table has just over 300,000 distinct CDR3 sequences, about 90% seen once; the top ten hold about 0.063%. The study, taken as a whole, reports: Individuals included in the TCR sequencing and HLA analysis were acknowledged by the study to be relatively few in number.

The authors sequenced TCR beta from blood CD8+ and CD4+ T cells. Multiple sclerosis controls were treatment-naive patients with stable or active relapsing-remitting disease. This rearrangement joins TRBV3-1 to TRBJ2-5; the D gene could be TRBD1 or TRBD2 (5 bases each). Sequenced input: CD4+ T cells from PBMCs. The TCR comes from a human donor with multiple sclerosis. The CDR3 coding sequence is TGTGCCAGCAGCCAAAGGGGACCCCAAGAGACCCAGTACTTC. It yields the protein CASSQRGPQETQYF.